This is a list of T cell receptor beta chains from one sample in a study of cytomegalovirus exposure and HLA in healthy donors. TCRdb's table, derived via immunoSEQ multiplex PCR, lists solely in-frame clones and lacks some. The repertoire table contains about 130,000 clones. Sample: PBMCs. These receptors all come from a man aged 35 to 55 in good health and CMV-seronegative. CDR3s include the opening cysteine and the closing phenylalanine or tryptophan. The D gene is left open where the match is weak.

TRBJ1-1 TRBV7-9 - CASSLRGWGTEAFF TGTGCCAGCAGCTTAAGGGGCTGGGGCACTGAAGCTTTCTTT
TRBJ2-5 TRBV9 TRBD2 CASSTRTSGREKETQYF TGTGCCAGCAGCACGAGGACTAGCGGTAGAGAGAAAGAGACCCAGTACTTC
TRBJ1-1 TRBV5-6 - CASSLQGPEAFF TGTGCCAGCAGCTTGCAGGGTCCTGAAGCTTTCTTT
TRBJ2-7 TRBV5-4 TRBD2 CASTPGGTSSYEQYF TGTGCCAGCACCCCCGGGGGGACCAGCTCCTACGAGCAGTACTTC
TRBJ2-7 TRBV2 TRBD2 CASTVGTSGHPYEQYF TGTGCCAGCACCGTCGGGACTAGCGGGCACCCCTACGAGCAGTACTTC
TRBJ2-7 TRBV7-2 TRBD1 CASSFQTGGNEQYF TGTGCCAGCAGCTTCCAGACAGGGGGTAACGAGCAGTACTTC
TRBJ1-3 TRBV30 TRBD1 CAWSVQGTSGNTIYF TGTGCCTGGAGTGTACAGGGGACCTCTGGAAACACCATATATTTT
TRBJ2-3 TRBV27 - CASSPLNNRVGTDTQYF TGTGCCAGCAGTCCACTAAATAACAGGGTTGGGACAGATACGCAGTATTTT
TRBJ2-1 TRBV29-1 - CSVEDGGFNEQFF TGCAGCGTTGAAGATGGAGGATTCAATGAGCAGTTCTTC
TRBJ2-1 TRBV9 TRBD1 CASSVGTGEQFF TGTGCCAGCAGCGTAGGGACAGGGGAGCAGTTCTTC
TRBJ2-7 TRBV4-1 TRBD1 CASSQNHGTAGYEQYF TGCGCCAGCAGCCAGAACCACGGGACAGCAGGCTACGAGCAGTACTTC
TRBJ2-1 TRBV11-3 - CASSLSGPSYNEQFF TGTGCCAGCAGCTTAAGCGGACCCTCCTACAATGAGCAGTTCTTC
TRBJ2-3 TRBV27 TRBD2 CASSASGTRTDTQYF TGTGCCAGCAGCGCTAGCGGGACTCGCACAGATACGCAGTATTTT
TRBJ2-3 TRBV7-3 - CASSLNPSLFRGSGGSTDTQYF TGTGCCAGCAGCTTAAATCCCTCCCTTTTTCGGGGGAGTGGGGGTAGCACAGATACGCAGTATTTT
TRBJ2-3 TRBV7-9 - CASSLAASTDTQYF TGTGCCAGCAGCTTAGCAGCTAGCACAGATACGCAGTATTTT
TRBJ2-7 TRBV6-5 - CASSTTRDSYEQYF TGTGCCAGCAGTACTACTAGGGATAGCTACGAGCAGTACTTC
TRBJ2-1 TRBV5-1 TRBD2 CASSLGGLAGRNEQFF TGCGCCAGCAGCTTGGGGGGACTAGCGGGAAGAAATGAGCAGTTCTTC
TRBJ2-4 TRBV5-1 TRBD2 CASSLSGSGRNIQYF TGCGCCAGCAGCTTGTCTGGGAGCGGGAGGAACATTCAGTACTTC
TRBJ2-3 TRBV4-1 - CASSQVDRSTDTQYF TGCGCCAGCAGCCAAGTAGACAGGAGCACAGATACGCAGTATTTT
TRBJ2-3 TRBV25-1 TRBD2 CASSDPRGGRMTDTQYF TGTGCCAGCAGTGATCCTCGGGGAGGGAGAATGACGGATACGCAGTATTTT
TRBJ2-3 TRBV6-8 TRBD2 CASSYMSGTSGRDSSTDTQYF TGTGCCAGCAGTTACATGAGCGGAACTAGCGGGAGAGATTCTAGCACAGATACGCAGTATTTT
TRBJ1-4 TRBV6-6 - CASSPPEGANEKLFF TGTGCCAGCTCCCCCCCGGAGGGTGCTAATGAAAAACTGTTTTTT
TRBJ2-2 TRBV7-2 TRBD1 CASSRTGGGELFF TGTGCCAGCAGCCGGACAGGGGGCGGGGAGCTGTTTTTT
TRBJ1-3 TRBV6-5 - CASSDGGVGNTIYF TGTGCCAGCAGCGACGGGGGGGTTGGAAACACCATATATTTT
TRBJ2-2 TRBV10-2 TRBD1 CASRKSGTGGPGELFF TGCGCCAGCAGAAAGTCCGGGACAGGGGGCCCCGGGGAGCTGTTTTTT
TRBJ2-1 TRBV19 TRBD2 CASQAGGPPYNEQFF TGTGCCAGCCAAGCGGGAGGGCCTCCCTACAATGAGCAGTTCTTC
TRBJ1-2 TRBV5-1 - CASSLEGGIGYTF TGCGCCAGCAGCTTGGAGGGGGGGATCGGCTACACCTTC
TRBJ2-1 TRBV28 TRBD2 CASTGASGRSSYNEQFF TGTGCCTCCACCGGGGCTAGCGGGCGCAGCTCCTACAATGAGCAGTTCTTC
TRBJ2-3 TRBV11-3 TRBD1 CASSSRGHVGTDTQYF TGTGCCAGCAGCTCCAGGGGGCATGTGGGCACAGATACGCAGTATTTT
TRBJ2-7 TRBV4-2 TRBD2 CASSLRLAGGPNEQYF TGTGCCAGCAGCCTAAGACTAGCGGGAGGGCCTAACGAGCAGTACTTC
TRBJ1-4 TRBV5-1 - CASSGGTGLNEKLFF TGCGCCAGCAGCGGGGGGACGGGCCTGAATGAAAAACTGTTTTTT
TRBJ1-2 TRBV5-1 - CASSLGQNPSGGYTF TGCGCCAGCAGCCTAGGACAGAATCCGTCGGGTGGCTACACCTTC
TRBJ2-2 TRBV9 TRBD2 CASSVQLTGTRYSGELFF TGTGCCAGCAGCGTACAACTCACCGGGACTAGATATTCCGGGGAGCTGTTTTTT
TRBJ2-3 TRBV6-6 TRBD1 CASNPLLALRGPQYF TGTGCCAGCAATCCCCTCCTAGCCCTCAGGGGGCCGCAGTATTTT
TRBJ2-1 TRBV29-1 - CSVESGSPSSYNEQFF TGCAGCGTTGAAAGCGGCAGTCCGAGCTCCTACAATGAGCAGTTCTTC
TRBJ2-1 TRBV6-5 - CASGEQSSYNEQFF TGCGCCTCAGGTGAACAGAGCTCCTACAATGAGCAGTTCTTC
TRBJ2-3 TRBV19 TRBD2 CASSAISGIADTQYF TGTGCCAGTAGTGCGATTAGCGGGATAGCAGATACGCAGTATTTT
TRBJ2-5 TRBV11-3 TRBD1 CASSPIMDRPYQETQYF TGTGCCAGCAGCCCAATAATGGACAGGCCGTACCAAGAGACCCAGTACTTC
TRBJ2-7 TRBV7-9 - CASEGTYEQYF TGTGCCAGTGAGGGCACCTACGAGCAGTACTTC
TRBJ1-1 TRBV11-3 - CASSLFTQNTEAFF TGTGCCAGCAGCTTATTTACACAGAACACTGAAGCTTTCTTT
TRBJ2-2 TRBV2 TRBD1 CASSKTGFTGELFF TGTGCCAGCAGCAAGACAGGGTTCACCGGGGAGCTGTTTTTT
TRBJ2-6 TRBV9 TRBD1 CASSLGGQVSGANVLTF TGTGCCAGCAGCCTAGGCGGACAGGTGTCTGGGGCCAACGTCCTGACTTTC